The rows below give T cell receptor beta chains drawn from one sample of a study of CD8 T cells in ankylosing spondylitis. TCRdb used MiXCR to reprocess the 5' RACE reads, holding one entry per CDR3 protein. The sample holds 300,000 to 400,000 distinct CDR3 sequences; more than 20% are singletons and the top ten take about a sixth. The sequencing sample was made of blood, either unsorted or a sorted T cell fraction (not recorded which). The receptors originated from a male donor with ankylosing spondylitis. CDR3s include the opening cysteine and the closing phenylalanine or tryptophan. D genes are given only for firm matches. Clone size is stated in some rows and not others, as once, few, many or a class when expanded.

D gene: TRBD2
V gene: TRBV6-4
clone size: .
J gene: TRBJ2-3
CDR3 DNA: TGTGCCAGCAGCCGCTATAGCGGGAGTACAGATACGCAGTATTTT
CDR3 protein: CASSRYSGSTDTQYF

D gene: .
V gene: TRBV4-3
clone size: .
J gene: TRBJ1-1
CDR3 DNA: TGCGCCAGCAGCCAAGAGCAGGGATCGAACACTGAAGCTTTCTTT
CDR3 protein: CASSQEQGSNTEAFF

D gene: .
V gene: TRBV20-1
clone size: .
J gene: TRBJ2-1
CDR3 DNA: TGCAGTGCGCACGGGACATCCTACAATGAGCAGTTCTTC
CDR3 protein: CSAHGTSYNEQFF

D gene: TRBD2
V gene: TRBV19
clone size: few
J gene: TRBJ2-2
CDR3 DNA: TGTGCCACGAGCGGGAGGGCCGGCGCCGGGGAGCTGTTTTTT
CDR3 protein: CATSGRAGAGELFF

D gene: .
V gene: TRBV10-3
clone size: .
J gene: TRBJ2-3
CDR3 DNA: TGTGCCATCAGTGAGGGGATAGAGGCAGATACGCAGTATTTT
CDR3 protein: CAISEGIEADTQYF

D gene: .
V gene: TRBV27
clone size: .
J gene: TRBJ1-1
CDR3 DNA: TGTGCCAGCAGTTTATTAGGGCGGGCTTTCTTT
CDR3 protein: CASSLLGRAFF

D gene: .
V gene: TRBV20-1
clone size: .
J gene: TRBJ1-2
CDR3 DNA: TGCAGTGCTCAGAGATGGGGGAACTATGGCTACACCTTC
CDR3 protein: CSAQRWGNYGYTF

D gene: TRBD2
V gene: TRBV28
clone size: .
J gene: TRBJ2-2
CDR3 DNA: TGTGCCACCCTAGCGGGAGGGCAGGACACCGGGGAGCTGTTTTTT
CDR3 protein: CATLAGGQDTGELFF

D gene: .
V gene: TRBV5-1
clone size: few
J gene: TRBJ2-7
CDR3 DNA: TGCGCCAGCAGCTCCGGACAAGGAGCAACCGTATCCCTACGAGGGCAGTACTTC
CDR3 protein: CASSSGQGATVSLRGQYF

D gene: .
V gene: TRBV12-3/TRBV12-4
clone size: many
J gene: TRBJ1-1
CDR3 DNA: TGTGCCAGCGGCCCGGGACCCAGGAACACTGAAGCTTTCTTT
CDR3 protein: CASGPGPRNTEAFF

D gene: .
V gene: TRBV4-1
clone size: .
J gene: TRBJ1-1
CDR3 DNA: TGCGCCAGCAGCCGGGGGGACGGGGGGGACACTGAAGCTTTCTTT
CDR3 protein: CASSRGDGGDTEAFF

D gene: .
V gene: TRBV5-1
clone size: .
J gene: TRBJ2-5
CDR3 DNA: TGCGCCAGCAGCTTGGTCTCAGCCCAAGAGACCCAGTACTTC
CDR3 protein: CASSLVSAQETQYF

D gene: TRBD1
V gene: TRBV5-5
clone size: few
J gene: TRBJ1-2
CDR3 DNA: TGTGCCAGCAGCTTCACAGGGGGCGCTGACTATGGCTACACCTTC
CDR3 protein: CASSFTGGADYGYTF

D gene: TRBD1
V gene: TRBV20-1
clone size: few
J gene: TRBJ2-7
CDR3 DNA: TGCAGTGCTAGAAAAACAGGGGGGACGGGCGAGCAGTACTTC
CDR3 protein: CSARKTGGTGEQYF

D gene: TRBD1
V gene: TRBV20-1
clone size: few
J gene: TRBJ1-2
CDR3 DNA: TGCAGTGCTAGAGATCTCGGGACAGTAGGTTTCTATGGCTACACCTTC
CDR3 protein: CSARDLGTVGFYGYTF

D gene: TRBD1
V gene: TRBV12-3/TRBV12-4
clone size: few
J gene: TRBJ2-6
CDR3 DNA: TGTGCCAGCAGTTTCCGGACAGGGTCTGGGGCCAACGTCCTGACTTTC
CDR3 protein: CASSFRTGSGANVLTF

D gene: TRBD1
V gene: TRBV18
clone size: .
J gene: TRBJ2-2
CDR3 DNA: TGTGCCAGCTCACAATCCCTGACAGGGGGCACCGGGGAGCTGTTTTTT
CDR3 protein: CASSQSLTGGTGELFF

D gene: .
V gene: TRBV30
clone size: .
J gene: TRBJ1-5
CDR3 DNA: TGTGCCAGTACGCTGCCCCAGCATTTT
CDR3 protein: CASTLPQHF

D gene: .
V gene: TRBV5-1
clone size: .
J gene: TRBJ2-2
CDR3 DNA: TGCGCCAGCAGCTTTCTATCAGGGGTGAACACCGGGGAGCTGTTTTTT
CDR3 protein: CASSFLSGVNTGELFF

D gene: TRBD2
V gene: TRBV6-2/TRBV6-3
clone size: .
J gene: TRBJ2-1
CDR3 DNA: TGTGCCAGCAGGCTGGGACTAGCGGGAGGTTCTGAGCAGTTCTTC
CDR3 protein: CASRLGLAGGSEQFF

D gene: TRBD2
V gene: TRBV20-1
clone size: .
J gene: TRBJ2-1
CDR3 DNA: TGCAGTGCTACGCGCGGGAGGACCATTTACAATGAGCAGTTCTTC
CDR3 protein: CSATRGRTIYNEQFF

D gene: TRBD2
V gene: TRBV4-2
clone size: few
J gene: TRBJ2-2
CDR3 DNA: TGTGCCAGCAGCCAAGAAGGACTAGCGGGGACCGGGGAGCTGTTTTTT
CDR3 protein: CASSQEGLAGTGELFF

D gene: .
V gene: TRBV29-1
clone size: few
J gene: TRBJ2-7
CDR3 DNA: TGCAGCGGTGCTCCCGGGGGGGACAGCTACGAGCAGTACTTC
CDR3 protein: CSGAPGGDSYEQYF

D gene: .
V gene: TRBV20-1
clone size: .
J gene: TRBJ2-7
CDR3 DNA: TGCAGTGCTATTGGACCTGACTACGAGCAGTACTTC
CDR3 protein: CSAIGPDYEQYF

D gene: .
V gene: TRBV27
clone size: .
J gene: TRBJ1-1
CDR3 DNA: TGTGCCAGCAGTGTATACAGGGAGGACACTGAAGCTTTCTTT
CDR3 protein: CASSVYREDTEAFF

D gene: .
V gene: TRBV4-2
clone size: .
J gene: TRBJ1-2
CDR3 DNA: TGTGCCAGCAGCCAAGTTCAGGGAGGTCAGCCTGGGGCTTATGGCTACACCTTC
CDR3 protein: CASSQVQGGQPGAYGYTF

D gene: TRBD1
V gene: TRBV24-1
clone size: few
J gene: TRBJ2-1
CDR3 DNA: TGTGCCACCAGTGATCCTCGGACAGGGGCGGTGAATGAGCAGTTCTTC
CDR3 protein: CATSDPRTGAVNEQFF

D gene: TRBD1
V gene: TRBV20-1
clone size: .
J gene: TRBJ2-1
CDR3 DNA: TGCAGTGCAGCCACTCCGGGACAGCCAAGGGATGAGCAGTTCTTC
CDR3 protein: CSAATPGQPRDEQFF

D gene: .
V gene: TRBV5-4
clone size: few
J gene: TRBJ2-7
CDR3 DNA: TGTGCCAGCAGCTTGGGTATGGTCCCTTCCTACGAGCAGTACTTC
CDR3 protein: CASSLGMVPSYEQYF

D gene: .
V gene: TRBV4-1
clone size: .
J gene: TRBJ1-4
CDR3 DNA: TGCGCCAGCAGCCAACGGGGGGAAAATGAAAAACTGTTTTTT
CDR3 protein: CASSQRGENEKLFF

D gene: TRBD1
V gene: TRBV6-1
clone size: few
J gene: TRBJ2-7
CDR3 DNA: TGTGCCAGCGACCGGGTGGGTAGGGGGCTTGGTGAGCAGTACTTC
CDR3 protein: CASDRVGRGLGEQYF

D gene: .
V gene: TRBV5-1
clone size: few
J gene: TRBJ2-2
CDR3 DNA: TGCGCCAGCAGCTTGGGCAGGGTATCAGCCGGGGAGCTGTTTTTT
CDR3 protein: CASSLGRVSAGELFF

D gene: TRBD2
V gene: TRBV7-2
clone size: .
J gene: TRBJ2-5
CDR3 DNA: TGTGCCAGCAGCTTCAGAGGACTAGCGGGAACAGAGACCCAGTACTTC
CDR3 protein: CASSFRGLAGTETQYF

D gene: .
V gene: TRBV7-9
clone size: .
J gene: TRBJ1-1
CDR3 DNA: TGTGCCAGCCGAGACCAAGCGAACACTGAAGCTTTCTTT
CDR3 protein: CASRDQANTEAFF

D gene: .
V gene: TRBV19
clone size: .
J gene: TRBJ1-5
CDR3 DNA: TGTGCCAGTAGTGGGAGGATAGCTCTTCAGCCCCAGCATTTT
CDR3 protein: CASSGRIALQPQHF

D gene: TRBD2
V gene: TRBV5-1
clone size: .
J gene: TRBJ2-7
CDR3 DNA: TGCGCCAGCAGCTTAACTAGCGGGAGGCAAGAGCAGTACTTC
CDR3 protein: CASSLTSGRQEQYF

D gene: .
V gene: TRBV28
clone size: few
J gene: TRBJ1-4
CDR3 DNA: TGTGCCAGCAGTTTATCGGGATTTAACACTAATGAAAAACTGTTTTTT
CDR3 protein: CASSLSGFNTNEKLFF

D gene: .
V gene: TRBV6-1
clone size: few
J gene: TRBJ2-7
CDR3 DNA: TGTGCCAGCAGTCCGCGAGTGATTACCTACGAGCAGTACTTC
CDR3 protein: CASSPRVITYEQYF

D gene: .
V gene: TRBV12-3/TRBV12-4
clone size: .
J gene: TRBJ2-1
CDR3 DNA: TGTGCCAGCAAAGCCACGGGGACGGCGACATACAATGAGCAGTTCTTC
CDR3 protein: CASKATGTATYNEQFF

D gene: .
V gene: TRBV12-3/TRBV12-4
clone size: few
J gene: TRBJ2-1
CDR3 DNA: TGTGCCAGCAGAACGACTAGCAGGGGGCAGTTCTTC
CDR3 protein: CASRTTSRGQFF

D gene: TRBD1
V gene: TRBV2
clone size: once
J gene: TRBJ1-5
CDR3 DNA: TGTGCCAGCGTCCGGGACAGCCTTTCCAATCAGCCCCAGCATTTT
CDR3 protein: CASVRDSLSNQPQHF

D gene: .
V gene: TRBV7-3
clone size: many
J gene: TRBJ2-1
CDR3 DNA: TGTGCCAGCAGCTTATTGGCGGGACCCTACAATGAGCAGTTCTTC
CDR3 protein: CASSLLAGPYNEQFF

D gene: TRBD2
V gene: TRBV29-1
clone size: few
J gene: TRBJ2-3
CDR3 DNA: TGCAGCTCCCGGGGGGGCACAGATACGCAGTATTTT
CDR3 protein: CSSRGGTDTQYF

D gene: TRBD1
V gene: TRBV28
clone size: .
J gene: TRBJ2-1
CDR3 DNA: TGTGCCAGCAGTTTACTCGGACAGGTCGGAGGGTTCTTC
CDR3 protein: CASSLLGQVGGFF

D gene: .
V gene: TRBV5-1
clone size: few
J gene: TRBJ2-5
CDR3 DNA: TGCGCCAGCAGCTTGTATCTGGGGGCGGACCAAGAGACCCAGTACTTC
CDR3 protein: CASSLYLGADQETQYF